This T cell receptor beta chain is from a study of shared clonotypes between healthy human individuals. Trimming stripped 9 bases from V and 0 bases from J, with 12 bases between. The CDR3 is made up of 13 amino acids. The germline gives CDR1 MNHEY, CDR2 SVGAGI. The authors split each subset's genomic DNA evenly across several immunoSEQ plates. TCRdb's table, derived via immunoSEQ multiplex PCR, lists solely in-frame clones and lacks some. The data hold roughly 2.5 million clones, with 85% to 95% observed a single time. Notes on this clone: What it binds is not known.

Study-level points and caveats: The study found 4.5% to 6% of naive CD4 clonotypes shared across a few donors. Represented genetic and exposure-history diversity was restricted by having few donors.

The sequencing sample was made of naive CD4+ T cells sorted from blood. The subset: CD45RA+ positively selected. The chain recombines TRBV6-5 with TRBJ2-7; the D is unclear. This receptor was obtained from a man aged 18 to 30 in good health. The CDR3 is CASVDGHSYEQYF. The CDR3 bases are TGTGCCAGTGTTGACGGCCACTCCTACGAGCAGTACTTC.